The present entry profiles one T cell receptor beta chain with its context. Its antigen is still unknown. With listed TCR primers and previously described methods, bulk TCR libraries were prepared. TCRdb independently ran MiXCR on the PCR reads; one entry per CDR3 protein. Of roughly 630,000 distinct CDR3 sequences in the sample, 25% are singletons; the top ten hold about 0.78%. This specimen comes from a study of molecular identifiers for immune sequencing clone quantification. Study background: Four of five RNA aliquots from approximately 20,000 or 98,000 naive CD8 T cells were sequenced.

Study-wide findings and caveats: Identical TCR molecules can share a barcode, and this sharing could underestimate highly expanded clone sizes.

Source material: naive CD8+ T cells from blood, with Jurkat cell RNA spiked in. The subset was: FACS-sorted CD8+CD4-CCR7+CD45RA+ naive T cells. The sequence was collected from a human donor in good health. Some libraries in this study had Jurkat cell RNA spiked in.

DNA of the CDR3: TGTGCCCATTTGGCGGGGGCGGTTAATTCACCCCTCCACTTT. Translation gives CAHLAGAVNSPLHF. V gene TRBV7-2 combines with J gene TRBJ1-6; a possible D gene is TRBD1 (6 bases). The V end lost 11 bases, the J end lost 6 bases, and 17 bases lay between the germline ends. Per the germline V gene, CDR1 is SGHTA and CDR2 is FQGNSA. The CDR3 covers 14 residues. Full variable domain (remainder filled in from reference TRBV7-2 and TRBJ1-6): GAGVSQSPSNKVTEKGKDVELRCDPISGHTALYWYRQSLGQGLEFLIYFQGNSAPDKSGLPSDRFSAERTGGSVSTLTIQRTQQEDSAVYLCAHLAGAVNSPLHFGNGTRLTVT.